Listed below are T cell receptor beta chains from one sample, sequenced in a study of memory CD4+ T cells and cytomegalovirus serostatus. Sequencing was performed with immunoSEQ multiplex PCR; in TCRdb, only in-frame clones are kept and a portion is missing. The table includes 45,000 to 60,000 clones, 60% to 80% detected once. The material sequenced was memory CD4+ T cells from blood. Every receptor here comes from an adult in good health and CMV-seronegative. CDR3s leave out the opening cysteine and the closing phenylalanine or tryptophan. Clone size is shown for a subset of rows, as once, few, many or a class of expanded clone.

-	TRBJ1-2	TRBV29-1	RPNGGGSYGYT
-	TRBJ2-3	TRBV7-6	ASSLRPSGRAQTDTQY
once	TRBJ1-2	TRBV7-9	ASSSGFLVADYGYT
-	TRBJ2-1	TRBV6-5	ASSPTSRPYNEQF
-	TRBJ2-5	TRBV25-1	ASSTNRGGRETQY
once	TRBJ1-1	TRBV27	ASRRDSNTEAF
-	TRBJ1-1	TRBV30	AWRQPHGATEAF
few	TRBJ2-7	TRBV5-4	ASRDGGKPYEQY
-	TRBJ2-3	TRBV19	ASSMWLREGRVTDTQY
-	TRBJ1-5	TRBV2	ASSAGTTSNQPQH
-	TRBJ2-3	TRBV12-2	ATRGHISTDTQY
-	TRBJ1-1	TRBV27	ASSLFGQGAGNTEAF
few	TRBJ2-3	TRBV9	ASSARDSLPPDTQY
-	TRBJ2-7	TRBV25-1	ASSSRTGSYEQY
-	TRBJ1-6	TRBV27	ASSLTVANSPLH
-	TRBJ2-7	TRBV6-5	ASRQGQYYEQY
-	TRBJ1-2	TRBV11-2	ASSLIGSYGYT
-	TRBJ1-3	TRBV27	ASSSRGGNTIY